The 6 T cell receptor beta chains reported below all come from one sample, sequenced in a study of identifying expanded T cells in peripheral blood. TCRdb's copy holds only in-frame clones and misses some; the assay was immunoSEQ multiplex PCR. The sample lists 90,000 to 100,000 clones, approximately 86% seen once, with approximately 5% in the top ten. The sample comprised blood. The origin of the receptors is a person aged 18-70 years in good health.

This clone showed up just once. V gene TRBV19 combines with J gene TRBJ2-7; 8 positions agree with TRBD1. This CDR3 is built from 16 residues. The ends lost 1 base at V and 7 bases at J; junction bases unmatched: 12. Germline V lookup: CDR1 LNHDA, CDR2 SQIVND (reference sequence). The chain's CDR3 is CASSIGGGTGALEQYF. DNA for the CDR3: TGTGCCAGTAGTATAGGAGGTGGGACAGGAGCATTGGAGCAGTACTTC.

The genes are TRBV7-9 and TRBJ1-1; D is ambiguous. This CDR3 has 13 amino acids. Trimming pared 5 bases from V and 2 bases from J, leaving 9 bases between. Germline-derived CDR1 and CDR2 are SEHNR and FQNEAQ (reference sequence). The CDR3 bases are TGTGCCAGCAGCCCGACGGAAAACACTGAAGCTTTCTTT. Protein: CASSPTENTEAFF.

CDR3 region: CASSYYMSPYGYTF. Written as DNA, the CDR3 is TGTGCCAGCAGTTACTATATGTCTCCTTATGGCTACACCTTC. The J gene is TRBJ1-2, the V gene TRBV6-6; no firm D call. Trimming shortened V by 1 base and J by 5 bases, and 11 bases separated the two germline ends. Per the germline V gene, CDR1 is MNHNY and CDR2 is SVGAGI (reference sequence). This CDR3 contains 14 residues.

V and J are TRBV7-8 and TRBJ1-2; D is unclear. This CDR3 is 13 amino acids long. V was clipped by 1 base and J by 4 bases, with 7 bases between them. Germline assignment: CDR1 SGHVS and CDR2 FQNEAQ. The CDR3 sequence: CASSLERAYGYTF. The CDR3 bases are TGTGCCAGCAGCTTAGAACGGGCCTATGGCTACACCTTC.

The chain joins TRBV21-1 to TRBJ2-5; the table gives TRBD1 as D, unverified against the DNA. TRBV21-1 is a documented pseudogene. This CDR3 comprises 16 residues. As DNA, the CDR3 is TGTGCCAGCATCCCGGGTCGGACAGGGGGGCTGGAGACCCAGTACTTC. Protein product: CASIPGRTGGLETQYF.

This clone appeared once. This rearrangement joins TRBV19 to TRBJ1-5; D unresolved. The CDR3 extends over 13 amino acids. V dropped 4 bases and J dropped 7 bases, with 11 bases sitting between them. Germline V gene sequence: CDR1 LNHDA, CDR2 SQIVND (reference sequence). This CDR3 reads CASSTLGKQPQHF. CDR3 DNA sequence: TGTGCCAGTAGTACCCTAGGGAAACAGCCCCAGCATTTT. The variable domain in full, completed from reference TRBV19 and TRBJ1-5, reads DGGITQSPKYLFRKEGQNVTLSCEQNLNHDAMYWYRQDPGQGLRLIYYSQIVNDFQKGDIAEGYSVSREKKESFPLTVTSAQKNPTAFYLCASSTLGKQPQHFGDGTRLSIL.